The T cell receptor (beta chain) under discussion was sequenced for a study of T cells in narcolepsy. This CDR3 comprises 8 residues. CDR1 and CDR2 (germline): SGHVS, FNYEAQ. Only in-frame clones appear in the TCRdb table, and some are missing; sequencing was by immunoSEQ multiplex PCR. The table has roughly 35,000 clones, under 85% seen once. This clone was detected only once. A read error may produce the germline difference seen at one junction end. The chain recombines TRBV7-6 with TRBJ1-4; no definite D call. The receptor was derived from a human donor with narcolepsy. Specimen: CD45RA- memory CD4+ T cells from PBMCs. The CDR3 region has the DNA TGTGCCAGCAGCTTCGTCGATTTT. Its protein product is CASSFVDF.